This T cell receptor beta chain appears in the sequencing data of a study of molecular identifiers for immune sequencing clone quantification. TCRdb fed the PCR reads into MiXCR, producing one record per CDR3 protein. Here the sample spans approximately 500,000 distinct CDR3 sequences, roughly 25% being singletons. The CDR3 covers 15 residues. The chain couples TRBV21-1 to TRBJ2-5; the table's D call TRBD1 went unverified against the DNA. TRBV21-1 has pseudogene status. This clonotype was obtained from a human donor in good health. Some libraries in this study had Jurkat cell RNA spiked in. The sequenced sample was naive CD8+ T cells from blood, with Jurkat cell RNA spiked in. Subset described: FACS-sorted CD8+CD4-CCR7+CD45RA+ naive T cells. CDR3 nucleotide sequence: TGTGCCAGCACACCTAGGGGGCCGTCACAAGGGACCCAGTACTTC. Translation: CASTPRGPSQGTQYF.